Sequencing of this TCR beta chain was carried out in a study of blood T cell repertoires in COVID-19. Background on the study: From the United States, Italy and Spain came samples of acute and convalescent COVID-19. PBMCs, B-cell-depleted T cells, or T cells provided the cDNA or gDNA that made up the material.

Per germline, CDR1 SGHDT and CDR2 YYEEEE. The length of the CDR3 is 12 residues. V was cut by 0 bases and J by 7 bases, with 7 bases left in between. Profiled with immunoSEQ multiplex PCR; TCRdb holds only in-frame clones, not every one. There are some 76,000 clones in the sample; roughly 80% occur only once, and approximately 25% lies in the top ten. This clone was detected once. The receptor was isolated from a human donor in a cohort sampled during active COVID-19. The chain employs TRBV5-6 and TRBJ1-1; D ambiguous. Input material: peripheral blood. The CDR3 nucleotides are TGTGCCAGCAGCTTGGCCGCGAGTGAAGCTTTCTTT. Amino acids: CASSLAASEAFF.